This T cell receptor beta chain appears in the sequencing data of a study of blood T cells in healthy people across ages. For the second PCR, which ran for about 6 to 11 cycles, a sample-barcoded 5' primer and a J-beta primer mix were used. MiXCR, run by TCRdb on the 5' RACE reads, gives a single entry per CDR3 protein. The sample has about 1.6 million distinct CDR3 sequences; about 31% are singletons. The length of the CDR3 is 13 residues. The germline gives CDR1 SGHAT, CDR2 FQNNGV. V lost 3 bases and J lost 8, with 10 bases in between. Material for sequencing was blood. The clonotype originates from a woman under 40 in good health. This chain links TRBV11-2 with TRBJ1-4, with a tentative D call TRBD1 (5 bases). CDR3: CASSFQGYEKLFF. The CDR3 DNA is TGTGCCAGCAGCTTCCAGGGTTACGAAAAACTGTTTTTT.